This T cell receptor beta chain was profiled in a study of regulatory T cells in long-lasting Graves disease. According to the study, TCR beta libraries were built with iRepertoire HTBI primers and CDR3-region Arm-PCR. TCRdb redid the calling of the multiplex PCR reads with MiXCR, one entry per CDR3 protein. Of 350,000 to 450,000 distinct CDR3 sequences in the sample, about 21% were seen once. The trim removed 10 bases at V and 3 bases at J, leaving 9 bases unmatched. The CDR3 length is 14 residues. The germline V gene has CDR1 MNHEY and CDR2 SMNVEV (reference sequence). Time point meaning: persistent/refractory GD, antithyroid drugs over 5 years with positive TRAb. PBMC RNA was the source of the TCR library. This clonotype was seen repeatedly, ten times or more. Its antigen is as yet unknown. The study, taken as a whole, reports: Having few samples may have compromised the accuracy.

This clonotype originated in a female donor with Graves disease. This sample comprised peripheral blood mononuclear cells (PBMCs), obtained when the disease was refractory, from a patient treated with antithyroid drugs. The V call is TRBV27, the J call TRBJ2-7; 10 bases match TRBD2. As DNA, the CDR3 is TGTGCCACCGAAAGCGGGAGGGGGGGCTACGAGCAGTACTTC. This gives the protein CATESGRGGYEQYF.